The 8 T cell receptor beta chains below come from one sample, sequenced in a study of T cells in Graves' hyperthyroidism and ophthalmopathy. Amplification targeted TCR beta CDR3 regions from RNA transcripts. HTBI primers drove first-round RT-PCR of the TCR CDR3. TCRdb fed the multiplex PCR reads into MiXCR, producing one record per CDR3 protein. The table has 340,000 or so distinct CDR3 sequences, roughly 23% seen once; the top ten hold around half. Sequences were obtained from blood. These receptors were taken from a woman in her forties or fifties with Graves' hyperthyroidism.

This clonotype came up many times. The chain joins TRBV28 to TRBJ1-2; D remains ambiguous. Trimming left V 5 bases short and J 4 bases short, with 14 bases between. CDR1 and CDR2 from the germline V gene are MDHEN and SYDVKM. The CDR3 has 14 residues. This CDR3 reads CASSPGLSAYGYTF. CDR3 in DNA: TGTGCCAGCAGTCCGGGATTGTCGGCCTATGGCTACACCTTC.

This clonotype was seen more than once but under ten times. V gene TRBV6-1 combines with J gene TRBJ1-5; D is undetermined. The germline V and J ends were trimmed by 3 bases and 2 bases, with 8 bases remaining between them. The CDR3 contains 14 residues. Germline-derived CDR1 and CDR2 are MNHNS and SASEGT. The CDR3, as DNA: TGTGCCAGCAGTGATAGGGTAGGCAATCAGCCCCAGCATTTT. Protein product: CASSDRVGNQPQHF.

The V call is TRBV10-3, the J call TRBJ1-2; D is unresolved. Trimming left V 1 base short and J 1 base short, with 10 bases between. Germline V gene data show CDR1 as ENHRY and CDR2 as SYGVKD. This CDR3 has 15 residues. The CDR3 spells CAISEYTALNYGYTF. For the CDR3, the DNA is TGTGCCATCAGTGAGTATACAGCTCTTAACTATGGCTACACCTTC.

The chain combines TRBV28 with TRBJ1-6, with D perhaps matching TRBD1 (6 bases). Germline loops: CDR1 MDHEN, CDR2 SYDVKM. The CDR3 has 17 amino acids. Deletions cut 3 bases from V and 7 bases from J, with 19 bases between. The chain's CDR3 is CASSLLVGGGPNSPLHF. DNA for the CDR3: TGTGCCAGCAGTTTGTTGGTAGGTGGGGGGCCAAATTCACCCCTCCACTTT.

This clonotype was detected many times. The chain couples TRBV5-1 to TRBJ2-2; D remains ambiguous. CDR1 is SGHRS, CDR2 YFSETQ, per germline. V dropped 1 base and J dropped 3 bases, with 13 bases sitting between them. The CDR3 is 16 residues long. CDR3 coding DNA: TGCGCCAGCAGCTTGTTTGGCAGATCAGACACCGGGGAGCTGTTTTTT. Protein: CASSLFGRSDTGELFF.

Many counts were recorded for this clonotype. The V call is TRBV5-8, the J call TRBJ2-3; tentative D call: TRBD1 (6 bases). The CDR3 totals 14 residues. Germline V gene lookup returns CDR1 SGHTS and CDR2 YDEGEE. V was pared by 2 bases and J by 6 bases, with 13 bases between. The CDR3 DNA reads TGTGCCAGCAGCTTTGAAGCAGGGGCGGATACGCAGTATTTT. This translates into CASSFEAGADTQYF.

This chain joins TRBV19 and TRBJ1-5; D not certain. The CDR3 runs to 14 residues. The germline CDR1 and CDR2 sequences are LNHDA and SQIVND (reference sequence). V was cut by 5 bases and J by 6 bases, with 14 bases left in between. In DNA, the CDR3 is TGTGCCAGTAGTCTTACGCTGGGGAGTCAGCCCCAGCATTTT. The encoded protein is CASSLTLGSQPQHF.

This clonotype was counted many times. This sequence joins TRBV27 and TRBJ1-3, with TRBD1 matching 11 bases. The CDR3 runs to 15 residues. J was trimmed by 7 bases and V by 5 bases; bases with no gene match: 7. Germline V CDR1 and CDR2: MNHEY, SMNVEV (reference sequence). CDR3 in amino acids: CASSKWTGGANTIYF. The CDR3 bases are TGTGCCAGCAGTAAATGGACAGGGGGCGCGAACACCATATATTTT.